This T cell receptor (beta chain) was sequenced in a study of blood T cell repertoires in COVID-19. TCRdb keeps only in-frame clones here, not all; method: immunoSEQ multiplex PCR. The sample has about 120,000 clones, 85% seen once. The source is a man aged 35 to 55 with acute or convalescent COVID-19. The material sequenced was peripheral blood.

CDR3 sequence (DNA): TGTGCCAGCAGTTACTCCGAGGTGAACACTGAAGCTTTCTTT. Translated: CASSYSEVNTEAFF. The chain employs TRBV6-5 and TRBJ1-1; no firm D call. The V and J ends lost 0 bases and 0 bases respectively, with 5 bases between them. From germline, CDR1 is MNHEY and CDR2 SVGAGI. The CDR3 loop spans 14 amino acids.